These 14 T cell receptor beta chains were all obtained from the same sample, sequenced in a study of radiotherapy plus CTLA-4 blockade in lung cancer. The method was immunoSEQ multiplex PCR; TCRdb's version includes in-frame clones alone and lacks a portion of them. The sample holds roughly 57,000 clones, 70% to 85% seen once. Sequencing was performed on peripheral blood, taken from a patient treated with radiotherapy plus ipilimumab. These receptors were taken from a human donor with non-small cell lung cancer whose response to radiotherapy plus ipilimumab could not be evaluated.

V and J are TRBV7-2 and TRBJ1-1; 7 bases match TRBD1. The V segment lost 4 bases and the J segment 0 bases; nucleotides outside the gene matches: 8. CDR3 length equals 16 residues. Germline CDR1 SGHTA, CDR2 FQGNSA. The CDR3 sequence is CASSSTGSWVNTEAFF. Written as DNA, the CDR3 is TGTGCCAGCAGCTCGACAGGGTCTTGGGTGAACACTGAAGCTTTCTTT.

The chain employs TRBV29-1 and TRBJ1-1; D is perhaps TRBD1 (6 bases). Germline-derived CDR1 and CDR2 are SQVTM and ANQGSEA. V was cut by 5 bases and J by 1 base, with 20 bases left in between. CDR3 length: 16 residues. The CDR3 nucleotides read TGCAGCGTTTTCGGAGGCAGGGGCCGAGGGAACACTGAAGCTTTCTTT. Protein: CSVFGGRGRGNTEAFF.

V usage is TRBV19 and J usage is TRBJ1-3; no reliable D call. There are 16 residues in the CDR3. Trimming took 0 bases from V and 0 from J, leaving 9 bases between them. CDR1 is LNHDA and CDR2 is SQIVND in the germline V gene (reference sequence). In DNA, the CDR3 is TGTGCCAGTAGTATAGATTCCAGACACTCTGGAAACACCATATATTTT. It translates to CASSIDSRHSGNTIYF.

The chain combines TRBV10-3 with TRBJ1-2; 9 bases align to TRBD1. The ends lost 10 bases at V and 2 bases at J; junction bases unmatched: 2. Germline CDR1 and CDR2: ENHRY and SYGVKD. This CDR3 is 12 amino acids long. In nucleotides, the CDR3 is TGTGCCACCGGACAGGGGAACTATGGCTACACCTTC. It specifies CATGQGNYGYTF.

The genes are TRBV7-6 and TRBJ2-5; 8 positions agree with TRBD2. Germline V gene lookup returns CDR1 SGHVS and CDR2 FNYEAQ. V lost 5 bases and J lost 7; bases outside the gene matches: 15. The CDR3 loop spans 16 amino acids. CDR3 region: CASSGGLAGIRGTQYF. Written as DNA, the CDR3 is TGTGCCAGCAGCGGAGGTCTAGCGGGCATACGGGGGACCCAGTACTTC.

This chain links TRBV7-9 with TRBJ2-7; no firm D call. In germline, CDR1 is SEHNR, CDR2 FQNEAQ (reference sequence). Between the trimmed V and J ends, which lost 0 bases and 7 bases, there was a span of 4 bases. This CDR3 region has 11 residues. CDR3 residues: CASSLAAEQYF. Here the CDR3 DNA reads TGTGCCAGCAGCTTAGCAGCTGAGCAGTACTTC.

This clone was observed once. The CDR3 sequence is CASSQALAGGPYEQYF. DNA for the CDR3: TGTGCCAGCAGCCAGGCTCTAGCGGGGGGGCCTTACGAGCAGTACTTC. The gene calls are TRBV7-2 and TRBJ2-7, with 12 positions matching TRBD2. Germline loops: CDR1 SGHTA, CDR2 FQGNSA. The J segment lost 4 bases and the V segment lost 5 bases, leaving 9 bases of the junction unmatched. The CDR3 length is 16 residues.

The chain has TRBV5-1 and TRBJ2-5; 8 nucleotides match TRBD2. The CDR3 is 15 residues long. V shed 0 bases and J 4 bases; nucleotides not matched to a gene: 5. CDR1 and CDR2 (germline): SGHRS, YFSETQ. The CDR3 sequence is CASSLGRGGPETQYF. The CDR3 DNA reads TGCGCCAGCAGCTTGGGCCGGGGGGGCCCAGAGACCCAGTACTTC.

The chain is built from TRBV7-9 and TRBJ2-3, with 9 bases that match TRBD1. There are 15 residues in the CDR3. Unmatched junction bases numbered 13, after V lost 10 bases and J lost 5 bases. Germline lookup yields CDR1 SEHNR and CDR2 FQNEAQ (reference sequence). The CDR3 DNA sequence: TGTGCCACTACTTCGAGGACAGGGGCTATAGATACGCAGTATTTT. Its translation is CATTSRTGAIDTQYF.

As for this clone: One junction end does not reproduce the germline sequence, and a read error may be involved. The chain uses TRBV11-2 and TRBJ1-5; 9 bases agree with TRBD1. The CDR3 has 14 residues. Looked up from germline, CDR1 is SGHAT and CDR2 is FQNNGV. CDR3 bases: TGCGCCAGCAGCCAGACAGGGGGAAATCAGCCCCAGCATTTT. This translates into CASSQTGGNQPQHF. Drawing the rest from reference TRBV11-2 and TRBJ1-5, the complete variable domain is EAGVAQSPRYKIIEKRQSVAFWCNPISGHATLYWYQQILGQGPKLLIQFQNNGVVDDSQLPKDRFSAERLKGVDSTLKIQPAKLEDSAVYLCASSQTGGNQPQHFGDGTRLSIL.

The chain links TRBV7-9 to TRBJ2-1, with a tentative D call TRBD2 (6 bases). Germline-derived CDR1 and CDR2 are SEHNR and FQNEAQ (reference sequence). CDR3 length: 14 amino acids. Trimming pared 5 bases from V and 6 bases from J, leaving 14 bases between. The CDR3 sequence: CASSRSTSSNEQFF. CDR3 nucleotide sequence: TGTGCCAGCAGCCGGTCCACTAGCAGCAATGAGCAGTTCTTC.

The rearrangement joins TRBV5-1 to TRBJ1-6, with D hard to call. This CDR3 is 17 amino acids long. Looked up from germline, CDR1 is SGHRS and CDR2 is YFSETQ. The ends were cut back, 1 base at V and 1 base at J, with 12 bases in the middle. The CDR3 nucleotides read TGCGCCAGCAGCTTGAGCCCGGTTGAGTCCTATAATTCACCCCTCCACTTT. It yields the protein CASSLSPVESYNSPLHF.

The CDR3 sequence is CASSPIQGNYGYTF. The CDR3, as DNA: TGTGCCAGCAGCCCTATACAGGGGAACTATGGCTACACCTTC. The chain joins TRBV28 to TRBJ1-2, with 7 bases that match TRBD1. Germline assignment: CDR1 MDHEN and CDR2 SYDVKM. This CDR3 region has 14 residues. The ends lost 6 bases at V and 2 bases at J; junction bases unmatched: 6.

The sample holds one count of this clone. The rearrangement links TRBV9 to TRBJ2-7; D ambiguous. The CDR3 extends over 9 amino acids. Per the germline V gene, CDR1 is SGDLS and CDR2 is YYNGEE. The V end lost 9 bases, the J end lost 2 bases, and 3 bases lay between the germline ends. The CDR3, as DNA: TGTGCCACTACCTACGAGCAGTACTTC. Translation: CATTYEQYF.